A selection of T cell receptor beta chains follows, all from one sample in a study of CD8 T cells in Susac syndrome. MiXCR was run by TCRdb on the immunoSEQ multiplex PCR reads, yielding one entry per CDR3 protein. The repertoire has some 180,000 distinct CDR3 sequences, approximately 94% of them found once; the top ten carry 0.085% to 0.11%. Sequencing input: CD4+ T cells from PBMCs. The receptor source for this set is a human donor in good health. Each CDR3 is given without its conserved first and last residue. Each record gives: V gene, clone size, CDR3 protein. The size of a clone is reported for some rows only, either as once, few or many, or as a class for expanded clones.

v_gene: TRBV20-1; abundance: .; CDR3aa: SARDRRGSGDTQY
v_gene: TRBV11-3; abundance: .; CDR3aa: ASSLEGASDTQY
v_gene: TRBV4-3; abundance: .; CDR3aa: ASSQKAPGTSGRASTDTQY
v_gene: TRBV28; abundance: once; CDR3aa: ASRRAHQETQY
v_gene: TRBV9; abundance: .; CDR3aa: ASSVGPSGANEQY
v_gene: TRBV28; abundance: .; CDR3aa: ASSLRGRRYYNEQF
v_gene: TRBV27; abundance: .; CDR3aa: ASSLVGQKQPQH
v_gene: TRBV30; abundance: .; CDR3aa: AWSVGGYTEAF
v_gene: TRBV7-8; abundance: .; CDR3aa: ASSLGRAGNTIY
v_gene: TRBV9; abundance: .; CDR3aa: ASSAPTGGGTDTQY
v_gene: TRBV29-1; abundance: .; CDR3aa: SVEDLRVRADTQY
v_gene: TRBV6-6; abundance: .; CDR3aa: ASSYGPVRNEQF
v_gene: TRBV20-1; abundance: .; CDR3aa: SARDLKQTFQETQY
v_gene: TRBV21-1; abundance: .; CDR3aa: ASSLRSSECNYEQY
v_gene: TRBV15; abundance: few; CDR3aa: ATSRAGGADTQY
v_gene: TRBV7-2; abundance: .; CDR3aa: ASSLVRGNQETQY
v_gene: TRBV3-1; abundance: .; CDR3aa: ASSQKGLFSTSGANVLT
v_gene: TRBV4-2; abundance: .; CDR3aa: ASSQAVWGGLGTQY
v_gene: TRBV24-1; abundance: .; CDR3aa: ATSAQGNTGELF
v_gene: TRBV29-1; abundance: .; CDR3aa: SVPGQGHNEQF
v_gene: TRBV29-1; abundance: .; CDR3aa: SVVRDRGIVYGYT
v_gene: TRBV5-1; abundance: .; CDR3aa: ASSFVGTANTGELF
v_gene: TRBV9; abundance: once; CDR3aa: ASSALAGSSGGTDTQY
v_gene: TRBV9; abundance: .; CDR3aa: ASTPGEYNEQF
v_gene: TRBV20-1; abundance: .; CDR3aa: SAGGLAGEGNEQF
v_gene: TRBV28; abundance: once; CDR3aa: ASSLGLDKQF
v_gene: TRBV20-1; abundance: .; CDR3aa: SASAGRTNEQF
v_gene: TRBV25-1; abundance: .; CDR3aa: ASSAIGTGGGETQY
v_gene: TRBV29-1; abundance: .; CDR3aa: SVVTGLSNQPQH
v_gene: TRBV5-1; abundance: .; CDR3aa: ASSLRVSYEQY
v_gene: TRBV29-1; abundance: .; CDR3aa: SVDTGVDTQY
v_gene: TRBV30; abundance: .; CDR3aa: AWSRGTKQETQY